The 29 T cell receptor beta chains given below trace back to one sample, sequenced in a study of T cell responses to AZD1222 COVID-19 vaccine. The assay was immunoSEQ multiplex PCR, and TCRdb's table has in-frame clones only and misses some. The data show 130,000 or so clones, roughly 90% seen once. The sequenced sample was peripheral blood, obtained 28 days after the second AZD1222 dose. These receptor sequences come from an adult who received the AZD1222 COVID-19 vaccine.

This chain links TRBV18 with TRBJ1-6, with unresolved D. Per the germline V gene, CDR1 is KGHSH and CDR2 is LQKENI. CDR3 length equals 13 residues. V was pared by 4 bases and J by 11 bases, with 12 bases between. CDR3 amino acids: CASSLRTDPPLHF. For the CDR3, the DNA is TGTGCCAGCTCACTCCGAACCGACCCACCCCTCCACTTT.

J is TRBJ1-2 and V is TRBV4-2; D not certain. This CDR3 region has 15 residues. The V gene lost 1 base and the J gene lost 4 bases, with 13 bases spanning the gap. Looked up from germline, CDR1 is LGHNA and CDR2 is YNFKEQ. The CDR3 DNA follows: TGTGCCAGCAGCCAAGTTCTCGAGGGAGGCTATGGCTACACCTTC. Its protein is CASSQVLEGGYGYTF.

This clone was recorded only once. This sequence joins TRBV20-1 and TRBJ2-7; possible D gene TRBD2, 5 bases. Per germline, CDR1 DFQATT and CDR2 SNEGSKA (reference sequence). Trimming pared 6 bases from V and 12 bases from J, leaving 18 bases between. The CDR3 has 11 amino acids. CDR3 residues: CSAPIGGNRYF. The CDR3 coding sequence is TGCAGTGCCCCCATAGGAGGTAATCGGTACTTC.

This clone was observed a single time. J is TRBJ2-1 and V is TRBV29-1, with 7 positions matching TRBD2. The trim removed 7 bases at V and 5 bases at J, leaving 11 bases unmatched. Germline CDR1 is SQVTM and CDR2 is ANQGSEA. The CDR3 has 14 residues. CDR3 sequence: CSARVGGRDNEQFF. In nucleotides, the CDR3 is TGCAGCGCCAGGGTAGGTGGGAGGGACAATGAGCAGTTCTTC.

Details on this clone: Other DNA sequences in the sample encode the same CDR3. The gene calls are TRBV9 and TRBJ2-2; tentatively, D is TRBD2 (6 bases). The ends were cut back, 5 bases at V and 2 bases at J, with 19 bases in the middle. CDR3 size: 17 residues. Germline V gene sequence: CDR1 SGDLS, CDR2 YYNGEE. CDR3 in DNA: TGTGCCAGCAGTGCCCCCCGGAGCGGGCCTAACACCGGGGAGCTGTTTTTT. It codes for CASSAPRSGPNTGELFF.

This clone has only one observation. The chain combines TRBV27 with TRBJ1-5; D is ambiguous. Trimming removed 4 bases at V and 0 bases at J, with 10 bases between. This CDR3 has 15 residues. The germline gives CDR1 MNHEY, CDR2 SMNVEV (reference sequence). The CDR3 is CASSSMGNSNQPQHF. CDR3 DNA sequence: TGTGCCAGCAGTTCGATGGGAAATAGCAATCAGCCCCAGCATTTT.

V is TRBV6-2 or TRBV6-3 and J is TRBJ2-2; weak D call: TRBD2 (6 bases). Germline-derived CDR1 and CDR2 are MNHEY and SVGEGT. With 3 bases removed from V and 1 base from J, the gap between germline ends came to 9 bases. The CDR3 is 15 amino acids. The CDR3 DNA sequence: TGTGCCAGCAGTTATTGGGGGGTGAACACCGGGGAGCTGTTTTTT. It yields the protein CASSYWGVNTGELFF.

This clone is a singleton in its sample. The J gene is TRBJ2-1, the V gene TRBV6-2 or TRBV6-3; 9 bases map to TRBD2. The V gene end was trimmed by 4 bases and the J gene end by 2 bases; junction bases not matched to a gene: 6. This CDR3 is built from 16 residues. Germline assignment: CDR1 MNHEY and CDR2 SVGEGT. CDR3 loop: CASSSRSGGTYNEQFF. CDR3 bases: TGTGCCAGCAGTTCCCGGAGCGGGGGGACCTACAATGAGCAGTTCTTC.

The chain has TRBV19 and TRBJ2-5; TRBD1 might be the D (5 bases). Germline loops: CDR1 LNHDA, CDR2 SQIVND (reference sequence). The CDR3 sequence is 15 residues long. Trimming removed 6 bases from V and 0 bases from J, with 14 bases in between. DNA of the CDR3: TGTGCCAGTAGCCTAGACAGACGACACCAAGAGACCCAGTACTTC. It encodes CASSLDRRHQETQYF.

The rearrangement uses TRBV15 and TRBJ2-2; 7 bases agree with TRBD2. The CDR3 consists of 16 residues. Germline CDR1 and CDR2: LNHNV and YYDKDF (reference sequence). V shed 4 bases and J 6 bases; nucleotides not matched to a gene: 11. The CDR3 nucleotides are TGTGCCACCAGCACCCTAGCGGTCGGGGTGGCCGGGGAGCTGTTTTTT. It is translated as CATSTLAVGVAGELFF.

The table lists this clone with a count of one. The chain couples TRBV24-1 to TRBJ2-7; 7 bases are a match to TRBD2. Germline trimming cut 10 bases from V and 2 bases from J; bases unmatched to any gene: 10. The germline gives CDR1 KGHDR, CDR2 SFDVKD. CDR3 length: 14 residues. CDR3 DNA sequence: TGTGCCACACAGAGGGCGGGAGCTCCCTACGAGCAGTACTTC. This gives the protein CATQRAGAPYEQYF.

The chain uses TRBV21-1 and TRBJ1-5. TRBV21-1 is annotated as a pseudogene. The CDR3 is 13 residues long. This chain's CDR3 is CATQPGNNQPQHF. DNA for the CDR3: TGTGCCACTCAGCCCGGGAACAATCAGCCCCAGCATTTT.

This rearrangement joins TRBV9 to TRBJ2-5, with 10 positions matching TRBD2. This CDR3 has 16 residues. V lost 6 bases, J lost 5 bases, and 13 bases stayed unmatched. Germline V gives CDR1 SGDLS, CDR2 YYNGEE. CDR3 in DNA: TGTGCCAGCACCCTAGGGTCTAGCGGGAGACCGGAGACCCAGTACTTC. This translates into CASTLGSSGRPETQYF.

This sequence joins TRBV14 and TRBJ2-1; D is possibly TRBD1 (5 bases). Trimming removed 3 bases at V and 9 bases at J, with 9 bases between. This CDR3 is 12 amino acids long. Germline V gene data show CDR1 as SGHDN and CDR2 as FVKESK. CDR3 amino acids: CASSHLRGEQFF. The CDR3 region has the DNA TGTGCCAGCAGCCATCTTAGGGGTGAGCAGTTCTTC.

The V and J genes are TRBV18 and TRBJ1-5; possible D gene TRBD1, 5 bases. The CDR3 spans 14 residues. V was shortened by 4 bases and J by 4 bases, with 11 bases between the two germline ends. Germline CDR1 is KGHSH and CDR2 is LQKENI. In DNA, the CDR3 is TGTGCCAGCTCACACGACAGAAATAATCAGCCCCAGCATTTT. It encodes CASSHDRNNQPQHF.

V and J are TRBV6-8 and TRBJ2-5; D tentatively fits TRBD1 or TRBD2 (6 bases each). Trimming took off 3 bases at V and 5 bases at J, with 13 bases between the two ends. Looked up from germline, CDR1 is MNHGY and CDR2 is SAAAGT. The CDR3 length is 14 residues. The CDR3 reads CASSYRGVGETQYF. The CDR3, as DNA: TGTGCCAGCAGTTATAGGGGGGTTGGGGAGACCCAGTACTTC.

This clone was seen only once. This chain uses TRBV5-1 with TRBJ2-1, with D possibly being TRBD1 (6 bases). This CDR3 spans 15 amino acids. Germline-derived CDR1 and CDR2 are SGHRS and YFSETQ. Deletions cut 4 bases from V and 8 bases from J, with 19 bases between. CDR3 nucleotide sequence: TGCGCCAGCAGCGCCATCGCGGGCAGGGGAGATGAGCAGTTCTTC. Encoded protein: CASSAIAGRGDEQFF. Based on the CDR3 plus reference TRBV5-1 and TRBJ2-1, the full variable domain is KAGVTQTPRYLIKTRGQQVTLSCSPISGHRSVSWYQQTPGQGLQFLFEYFSETQRNKGNFPGRFSGRQFSNSRSEMNVSTLELGDSALYLCASSAIAGRGDEQFFGPGTRLTVL.

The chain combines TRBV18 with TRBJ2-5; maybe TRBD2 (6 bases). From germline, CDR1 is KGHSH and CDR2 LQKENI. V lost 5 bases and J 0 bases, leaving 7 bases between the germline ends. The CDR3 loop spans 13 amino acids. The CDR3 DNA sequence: TGTGCCAGCTCAGGGGGGAACCAAGAGACCCAGTACTTC. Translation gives CASSGGNQETQYF.

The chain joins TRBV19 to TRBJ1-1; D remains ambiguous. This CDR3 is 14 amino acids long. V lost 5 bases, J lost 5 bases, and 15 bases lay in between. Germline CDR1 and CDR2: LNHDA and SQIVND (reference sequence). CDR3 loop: CASSLSHGTTEAFF. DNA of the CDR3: TGTGCCAGTAGTCTTTCACATGGAACGACTGAAGCTTTCTTT. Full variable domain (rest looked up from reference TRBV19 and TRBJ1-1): DGGITQSPKYLFRKEGQNVTLSCEQNLNHDAMYWYRQDPGQGLRLIYYSQIVNDFQKGDIAEGYSVSREKKESFPLTVTSAQKNPTAFYLCASSLSHGTTEAFFGQGTRLTVV.

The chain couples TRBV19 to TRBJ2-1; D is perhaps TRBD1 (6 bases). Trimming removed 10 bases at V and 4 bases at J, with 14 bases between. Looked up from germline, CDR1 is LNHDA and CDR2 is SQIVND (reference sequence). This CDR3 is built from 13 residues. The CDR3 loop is CATRGRGYNEQFF. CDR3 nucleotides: TGTGCCACCCGGGGCAGGGGTTACAATGAGCAGTTCTTC.

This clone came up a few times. This CDR3 reads CASSFDSLGTNEKLFF. CDR3 sequence (DNA): TGTGCCAGCAGCTTTGACTCGCTAGGAACAAATGAAAAACTGTTTTTT. J is TRBJ1-4 and V is TRBV7-9; D is unclear. Per germline, CDR1 SEHNR and CDR2 FQNEAQ (reference sequence). Trimming took off 3 bases at V and 5 bases at J, with 16 bases between the two ends. CDR3 length: 16 residues.

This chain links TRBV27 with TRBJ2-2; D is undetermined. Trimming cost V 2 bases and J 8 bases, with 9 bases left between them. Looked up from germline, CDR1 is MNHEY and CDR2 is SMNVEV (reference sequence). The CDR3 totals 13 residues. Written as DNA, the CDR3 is TGTGCCAGCAGTTTAACCCGCAGAGGGGAGCTGTTTTTT. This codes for CASSLTRRGELFF.

The CDR3 here is CSASPGYTF. CDR3 sequence (DNA): TGCAGTGCTAGCCCTGGCTACACCTTC. V usage is TRBV20-1 and J usage is TRBJ1-2; unclear D gene. The germline V and J ends were trimmed by 3 bases and 7 bases, with 3 bases remaining between them. CDR1 is DFQATT and CDR2 is SNEGSKA in the germline V gene (reference sequence). The CDR3 loop spans 9 amino acids.

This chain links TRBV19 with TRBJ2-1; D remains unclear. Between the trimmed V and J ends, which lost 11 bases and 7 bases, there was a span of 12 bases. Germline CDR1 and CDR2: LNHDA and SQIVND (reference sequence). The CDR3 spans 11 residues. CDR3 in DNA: TGTGCCCTAACCCCTTCAAATGAGCAGTTCTTC. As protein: CALTPSNEQFF. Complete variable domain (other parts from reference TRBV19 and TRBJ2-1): DGGITQSPKYLFRKEGQNVTLSCEQNLNHDAMYWYRQDPGQGLRLIYYSQIVNDFQKGDIAEGYSVSREKKESFPLTVTSAQKNPTAFYLCALTPSNEQFFGPGTRLTVL.

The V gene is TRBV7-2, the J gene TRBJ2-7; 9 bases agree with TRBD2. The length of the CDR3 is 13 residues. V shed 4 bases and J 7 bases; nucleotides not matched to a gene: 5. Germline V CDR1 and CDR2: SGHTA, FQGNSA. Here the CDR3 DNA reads TGTGCCAGCAGCTCGGGACTAGCACGGGAGCAGTACTTC. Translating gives CASSSGLAREQYF.

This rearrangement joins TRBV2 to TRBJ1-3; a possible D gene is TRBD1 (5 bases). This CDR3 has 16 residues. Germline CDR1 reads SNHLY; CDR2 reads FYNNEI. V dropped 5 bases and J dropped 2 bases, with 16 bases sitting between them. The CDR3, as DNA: TGTGCCAGCAGTCGTACCCCCGGGACGCCTGGAAACACCATATATTTT. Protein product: CASSRTPGTPGNTIYF.

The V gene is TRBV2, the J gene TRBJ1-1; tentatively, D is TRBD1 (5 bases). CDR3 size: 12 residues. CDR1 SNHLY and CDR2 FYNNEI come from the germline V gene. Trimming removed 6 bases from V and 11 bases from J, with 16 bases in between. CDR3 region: CASREDWGEAFF. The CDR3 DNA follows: TGTGCCAGCAGGGAGGACTGGGGGGAGGCTTTCTTT.

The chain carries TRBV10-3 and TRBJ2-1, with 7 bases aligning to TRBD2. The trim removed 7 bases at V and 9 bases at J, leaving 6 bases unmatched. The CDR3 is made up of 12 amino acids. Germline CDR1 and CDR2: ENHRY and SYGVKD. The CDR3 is CAINSGVGEQFF. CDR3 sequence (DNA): TGTGCCATCAACAGCGGGGTTGGTGAGCAGTTCTTC.

For the CDR3, the DNA is TGTGCCAGCAGTGTCCCGGGGCAGAATGAAGCTTTCTTT. This gives the protein CASSVPGQNEAFF. The V and J genes are TRBV2 and TRBJ1-1; TRBD1 is a possible D gene (5 bases). CDR1 and CDR2 (germline): SNHLY, FYNNEI. This CDR3 region has 13 residues. V was clipped by 4 bases and J by 7 bases, with 13 bases between them.